This TCR beta chain was observed in a study of blood T cells in healthy people across ages. A J-beta primer mix and a sample-barcoded 5' primer were used in a second PCR of roughly 6 to 11 cycles. MiXCR, run by TCRdb on the 5' RACE reads, gives a single entry per CDR3 protein. The sample contains about 730,000 distinct CDR3 sequences, 40% to 45% of which appear only once. Germline V lookup: CDR1 SGHTA, CDR2 FQGNSA. V lost 2 bases and J 4 bases, leaving 11 bases between the germline ends. There are 15 residues in the CDR3. The chain joins TRBV7-2 to TRBJ1-4, with D possibly matching TRBD1 (5 bases). The sequenced sample was blood. This TCR was sampled from a woman aged 60-75 years in good health. The CDR3 DNA reads as TGTGCCAGCAGCTTAAGTGGAGGGGATAATGAAAAACTGTTTTTT. Protein product: CASSLSGGDNEKLFF.